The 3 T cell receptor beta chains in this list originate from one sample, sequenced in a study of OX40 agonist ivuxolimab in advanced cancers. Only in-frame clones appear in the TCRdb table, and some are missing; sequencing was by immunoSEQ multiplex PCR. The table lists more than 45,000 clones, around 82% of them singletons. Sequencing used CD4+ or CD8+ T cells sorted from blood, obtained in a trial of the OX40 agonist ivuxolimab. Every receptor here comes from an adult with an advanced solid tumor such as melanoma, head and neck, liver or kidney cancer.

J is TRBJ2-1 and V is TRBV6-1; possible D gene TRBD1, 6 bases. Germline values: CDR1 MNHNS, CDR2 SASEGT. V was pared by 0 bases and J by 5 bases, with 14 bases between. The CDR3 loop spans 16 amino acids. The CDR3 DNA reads TGTGCCAGCAGTGAAGCCACAGGGCCCCCCCACAATGAGCAGTTCTTC. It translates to CASSEATGPPHNEQFF.

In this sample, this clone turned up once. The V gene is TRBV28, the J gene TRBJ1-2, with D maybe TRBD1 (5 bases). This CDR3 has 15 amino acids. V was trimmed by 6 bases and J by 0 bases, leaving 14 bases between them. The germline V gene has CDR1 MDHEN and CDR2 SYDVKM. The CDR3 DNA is TGTGCCAGCAGGACCGGGGCCGGCTCTAACTATGGCTACACCTTC. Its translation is CASRTGAGSNYGYTF.

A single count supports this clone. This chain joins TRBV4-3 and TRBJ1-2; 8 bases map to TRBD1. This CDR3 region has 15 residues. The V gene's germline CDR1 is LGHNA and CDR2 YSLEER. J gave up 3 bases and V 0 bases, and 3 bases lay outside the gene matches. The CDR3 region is CASSQDTGGDYGYTF. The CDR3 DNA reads TGCGCCAGCAGCCAAGACACAGGGGGGGACTATGGCTACACCTTC.